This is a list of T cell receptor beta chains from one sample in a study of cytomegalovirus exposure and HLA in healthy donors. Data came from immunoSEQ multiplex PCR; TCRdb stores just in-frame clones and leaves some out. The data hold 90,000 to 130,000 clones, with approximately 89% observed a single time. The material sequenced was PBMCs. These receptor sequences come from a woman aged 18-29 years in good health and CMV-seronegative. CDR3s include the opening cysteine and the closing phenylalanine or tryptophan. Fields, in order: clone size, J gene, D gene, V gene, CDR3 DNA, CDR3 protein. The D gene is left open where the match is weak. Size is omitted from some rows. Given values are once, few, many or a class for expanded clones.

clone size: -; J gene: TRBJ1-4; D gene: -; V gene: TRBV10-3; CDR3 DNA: TGTGCCATCAGTGGAGGAGGGGCGACTAATGAAAAACTGTTTTTT; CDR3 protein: CAISGGGATNEKLFF
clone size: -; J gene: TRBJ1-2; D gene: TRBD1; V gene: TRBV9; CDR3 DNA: TGTGCCAGCAGCGTATTACAGGGGGCGAAGGACTATGGCTACACCTTC; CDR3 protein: CASSVLQGAKDYGYTF
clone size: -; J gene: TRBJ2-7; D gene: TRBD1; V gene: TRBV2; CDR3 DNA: TGTGCCAGCAGCTTCCGGGACAGGGGACTCTACGAGCAGTACTTC; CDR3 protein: CASSFRDRGLYEQYF
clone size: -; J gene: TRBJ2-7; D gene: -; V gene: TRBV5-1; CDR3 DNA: TGCGCCAGCAGCTTTCGACAGTTGAACTCCTACGAGCAGTACTTC; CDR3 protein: CASSFRQLNSYEQYF
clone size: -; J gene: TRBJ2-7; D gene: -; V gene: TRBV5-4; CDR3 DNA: TGTGCCAGCAGCCCCGACAGTGGGGTCTACGAGCAGTACTTC; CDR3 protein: CASSPDSGVYEQYF
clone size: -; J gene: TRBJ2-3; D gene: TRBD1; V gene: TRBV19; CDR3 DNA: TGTGCCAGTAGTACCGACAGGGGGGGAGCTACGCAGTATTTT; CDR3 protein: CASSTDRGGATQYF
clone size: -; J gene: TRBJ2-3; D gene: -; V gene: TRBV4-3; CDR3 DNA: TGCGCCAGCAGCCCTGACGGGGGTTTCAGCACAGATACGCAGTATTTT; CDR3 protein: CASSPDGGFSTDTQYF
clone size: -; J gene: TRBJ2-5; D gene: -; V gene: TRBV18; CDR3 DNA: TGTGCCAGCTCACCACCGACGACAGGAGGCGAGACCCAGTACTTC; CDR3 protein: CASSPPTTGGETQYF
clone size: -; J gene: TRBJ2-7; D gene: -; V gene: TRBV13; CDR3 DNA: TGTGCCAGCAGCCATGGACAGTACTCCTACGAGCAGTACTTC; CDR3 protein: CASSHGQYSYEQYF
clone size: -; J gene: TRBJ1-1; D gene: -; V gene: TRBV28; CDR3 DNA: TGTGCCAGCAGTTTACACAGGACAGTAACGAAGAACACTGAAGCTTTCTTT; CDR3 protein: CASSLHRTVTKNTEAFF
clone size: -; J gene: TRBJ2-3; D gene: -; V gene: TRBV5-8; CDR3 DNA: TGTGCCAGCAGCTTGGAAGTGTTCAAACCGCCAGCAGATACGCAGTATTTT; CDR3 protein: CASSLEVFKPPADTQYF
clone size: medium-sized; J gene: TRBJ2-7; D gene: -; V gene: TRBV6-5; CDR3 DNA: TGTGCCAGCAGTTACTCGGCAGGTTCCTCCTACGAGCAGTACTTC; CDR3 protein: CASSYSAGSSYEQYF
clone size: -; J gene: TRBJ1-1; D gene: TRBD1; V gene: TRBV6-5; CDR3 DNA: TGTGCCAGCAGCAGGCGTTGGACAGGATCCACTGAAGCTTTCTTT; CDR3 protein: CASSRRWTGSTEAFF
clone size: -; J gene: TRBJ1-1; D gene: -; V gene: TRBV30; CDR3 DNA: TGTGCCTGGAGTGTGGAGGCAGGGGTGGTGAACACTGAAGCTTTCTTT; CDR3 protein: CAWSVEAGVVNTEAFF
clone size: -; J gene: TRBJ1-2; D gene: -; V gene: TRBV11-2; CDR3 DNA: TGTGCCAGCAGCTTTGGGGACACCGACTATGGCTACACCTTC; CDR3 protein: CASSFGDTDYGYTF
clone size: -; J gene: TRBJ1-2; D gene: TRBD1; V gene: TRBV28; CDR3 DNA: TGTGCCATAGACCGGGACAGGGTCCAGGGCTATGGCTACACCTTC; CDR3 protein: CAIDRDRVQGYGYTF
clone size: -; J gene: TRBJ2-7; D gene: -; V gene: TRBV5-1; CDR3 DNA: TGCGCCAGCAGCTTAATACAGGGAAAACCCCTCTACGAGCAGTACTTC; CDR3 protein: CASSLIQGKPLYEQYF
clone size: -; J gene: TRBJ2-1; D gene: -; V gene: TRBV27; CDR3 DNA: TGTGCCAGCAGTTTCCCAGGAAACTACAATGAGCAGTTCTTC; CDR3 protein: CASSFPGNYNEQFF
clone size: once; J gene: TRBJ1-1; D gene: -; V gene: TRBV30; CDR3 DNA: TGTGCCTGGAGTGAGTCAGGGAGGTTGAACACTGAAGCTTTCTTT; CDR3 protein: CAWSESGRLNTEAFF
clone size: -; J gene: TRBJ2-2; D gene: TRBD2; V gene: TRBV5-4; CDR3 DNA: TGTGCCAGCAGCTTGGGACTAGCGGGAGGGCACGGGGAGCTGTTTTTT; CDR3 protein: CASSLGLAGGHGELFF
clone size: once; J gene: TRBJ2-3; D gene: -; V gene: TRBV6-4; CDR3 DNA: TGTGCCAGCAGTGACTCAAAAACTAGCACAGATACGCAGTATTTT; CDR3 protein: CASSDSKTSTDTQYF
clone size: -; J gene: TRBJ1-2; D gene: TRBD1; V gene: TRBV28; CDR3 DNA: TGTGCCAGCAGTTTAGGGACAGGGACCAACTATGGCTACACCTTC; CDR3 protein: CASSLGTGTNYGYTF
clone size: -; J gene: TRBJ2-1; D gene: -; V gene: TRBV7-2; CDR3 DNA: TGTGCCAGCAGCCCCCGCTACAATGAGCAGTTCTTC; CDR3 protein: CASSPRYNEQFF
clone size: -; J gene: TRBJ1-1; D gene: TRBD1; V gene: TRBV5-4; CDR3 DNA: TGTGCCAGCAGCTCGGCCGACAGGGGGCAAAACACTGAAGCTTTCTTT; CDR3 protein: CASSSADRGQNTEAFF
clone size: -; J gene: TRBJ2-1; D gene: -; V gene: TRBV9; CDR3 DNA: TGTGCCAGCAGCGTAGCACAGGGAAGCTCCTACAATGAGCAGTTCTTC; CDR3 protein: CASSVAQGSSYNEQFF
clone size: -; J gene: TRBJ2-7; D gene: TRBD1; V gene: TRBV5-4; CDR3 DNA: TGTGCCAGCAGCTCCCGGGACAGGGGATTGTACGAGCAGTACTTC; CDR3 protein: CASSSRDRGLYEQYF
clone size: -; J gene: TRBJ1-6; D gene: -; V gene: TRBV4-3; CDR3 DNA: TGCGCCAGCAGCCAAACTACCCAAGCGGGTTCACCCCTCCACTTT; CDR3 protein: CASSQTTQAGSPLHF
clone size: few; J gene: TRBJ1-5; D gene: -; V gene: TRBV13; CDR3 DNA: TGTGCCAGCAGCTTAGGTCGGAGCAATCAGCCCCAGCATTTT; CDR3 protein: CASSLGRSNQPQHF
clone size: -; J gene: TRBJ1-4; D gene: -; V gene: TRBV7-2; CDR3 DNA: TGTGCCAGCAGCCGGGGGGCCACCTATGAAAAACTGTTTTTT; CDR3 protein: CASSRGATYEKLFF
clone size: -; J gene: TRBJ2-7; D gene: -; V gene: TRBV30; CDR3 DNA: TGTGCCTGGAGCCGGGGATCTGGACCCTACGAGCAGTACTTC; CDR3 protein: CAWSRGSGPYEQYF
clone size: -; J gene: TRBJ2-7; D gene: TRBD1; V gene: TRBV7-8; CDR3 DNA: TGTGCCAGCAGCCGAACACCGGGACAGGGATATCACGAGCAGTACTTC; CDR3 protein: CASSRTPGQGYHEQYF
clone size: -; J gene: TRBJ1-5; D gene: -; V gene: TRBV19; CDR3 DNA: TGTGCCAGTAGTATAGTTGGGGGGGTACAGCCCCAGCATTTT; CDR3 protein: CASSIVGGVQPQHF
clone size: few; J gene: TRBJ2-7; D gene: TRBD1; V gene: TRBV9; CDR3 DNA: TGTGCCAGCAGCGCAGGACAGGGTGGATACGAGCAGTACTTC; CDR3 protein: CASSAGQGGYEQYF
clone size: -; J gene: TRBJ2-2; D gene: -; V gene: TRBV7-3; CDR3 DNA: TGTGCCAGCCGGGATAGTGGCGGGGAGCTGTTTTTT; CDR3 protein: CASRDSGGELFF
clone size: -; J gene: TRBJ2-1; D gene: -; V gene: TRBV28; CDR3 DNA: TGTGCCAGCAGAACAAACAATGAGCAGTTCTTC; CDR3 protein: CASRTNNEQFF
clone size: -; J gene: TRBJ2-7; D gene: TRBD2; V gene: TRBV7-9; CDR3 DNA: TGTGCCAGCAGCAAGCGGGAATGGGGCTCCTACGAGCAGTACTTC; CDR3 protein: CASSKREWGSYEQYF
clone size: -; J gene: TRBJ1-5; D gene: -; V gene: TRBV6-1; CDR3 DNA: TGTGCCAGCAGTCCCTGGGGGGGCAATCAGCCCCAGCATTTT; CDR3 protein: CASSPWGGNQPQHF
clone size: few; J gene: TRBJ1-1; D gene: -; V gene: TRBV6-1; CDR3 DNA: TGTGCCAGCACCACGACAGGCTCGAACACTGAAGCTTTCTTT; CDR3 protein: CASTTTGSNTEAFF
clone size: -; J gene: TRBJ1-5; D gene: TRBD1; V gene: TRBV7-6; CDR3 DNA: TGTGCCAGCAGCTTAGGGTACAGGGGAGACAATCAGCCCCAGCATTTT; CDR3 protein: CASSLGYRGDNQPQHF
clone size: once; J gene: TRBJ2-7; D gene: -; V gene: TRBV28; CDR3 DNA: TGTGCCAGCAGTTTATCGGGTCCCTCAGCCCAGTACTTC; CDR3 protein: CASSLSGPSAQYF
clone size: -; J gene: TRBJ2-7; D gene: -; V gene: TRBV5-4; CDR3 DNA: TGTGCCAGCAGCTCGACAGATTCCTACGAGCAGTACTTC; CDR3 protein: CASSSTDSYEQYF